The rows below give T cell receptor beta chains drawn from one sample of a study of blood T cell repertoires in COVID-19. The table came from immunoSEQ multiplex PCR; TCRdb's copy has only in-frame clones and leaves some out. The table shows 200,000 to 300,000 clones, with approximately 80% occurring only once. Material: peripheral blood. The receptors here all came from a man between 60 and 70 years old with acute or convalescent COVID-19. Both conserved end residues are part of each CDR3. The D gene is left open where the match is weak. A row's size may be missing; if present it is once, few, many or a size class.

d_gene,j_gene,abundance,v_gene,CDR3nt,CDR3aa
-,TRBJ2-2,-,TRBV4-1,TGCGCCAGCAGCCAAGCCCGGGGATCCGGGGAGCTGTTTTTT,CASSQARGSGELFF
TRBD1,TRBJ1-4,-,TRBV2,TGTGCCAGCAGTGCGGACAGGGGGCGGGTTGAAAAACTGTTTTTT,CASSADRGRVEKLFF
TRBD2,TRBJ2-1,once,TRBV6-6,TGTGCCAGCAGACTGACTAGCGGATCCTACAATGAGCAGTTCTTC,CASRLTSGSYNEQFF
TRBD1,TRBJ1-1,-,TRBV5-1,TGCGCCAGCAGGATAGGACAGGGACTGAACACTGAAGCTTTCTTT,CASRIGQGLNTEAFF
TRBD2,TRBJ2-3,-,TRBV10-2,TGCGCCAGCAGTAGGTGGGCGGGGGGGATGGCAGATACGCAGTATTTT,CASSRWAGGMADTQYF
TRBD2,TRBJ2-1,once,TRBV5-1,TGCGCCAGCAGCTTGGTCCTCCTAGCGGGGGGGTCCTACAATGAGCAGTTCTTC,CASSLVLLAGGSYNEQFF
-,TRBJ2-4,-,TRBV10-3,TGTGCCATCAGTGAGCCGGGTTATTCCAAAAACATTCAGTACTTC,CAISEPGYSKNIQYF
TRBD2,TRBJ2-5,-,TRBV2,TGTGCCAGCAGTGAAGTACTAGCGGGAGGTAGGGGGACCCAGTACTTC,CASSEVLAGGRGTQYF
-,TRBJ2-2,-,TRBV7-2,TGTGCCAGCAGCTTAGAAGGCAGGAAGACCGGGGAGCTGTTTTTT,CASSLEGRKTGELFF
-,TRBJ2-2,-,TRBV10-3,TGTGCCATCAGTGAACGGGGGTTAGGCACCGGGGAGCTGTTTTTT,CAISERGLGTGELFF
-,TRBJ2-7,few,TRBV7-9,TGTGCCAGCAGCTTAGGAGTGGTCTCCTACGAGCAGTACTTC,CASSLGVVSYEQYF
-,TRBJ2-7,-,TRBV3-1/TRBV3-2,TGTGCCAGCAGCCGCGAAGGGGGTGGCGAGCAGTACTTC,CASSREGGGEQYF
TRBD1,TRBJ2-2,-,TRBV5-4,TGTGCCAGCAGCTGGGACAGTTGGGCGAACACCGGGGAGCTGTTTTTT,CASSWDSWANTGELFF